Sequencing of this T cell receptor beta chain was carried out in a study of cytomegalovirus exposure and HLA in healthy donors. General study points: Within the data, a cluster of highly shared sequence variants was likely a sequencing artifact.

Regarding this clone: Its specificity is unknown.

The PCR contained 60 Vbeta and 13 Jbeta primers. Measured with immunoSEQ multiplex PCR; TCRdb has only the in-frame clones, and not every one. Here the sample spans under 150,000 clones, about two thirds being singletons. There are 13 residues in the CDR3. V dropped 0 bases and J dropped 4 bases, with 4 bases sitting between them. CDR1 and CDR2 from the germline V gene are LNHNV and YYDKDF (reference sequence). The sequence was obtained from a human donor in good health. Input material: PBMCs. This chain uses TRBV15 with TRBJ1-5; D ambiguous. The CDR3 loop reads CATSRDNNQPQHF. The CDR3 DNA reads TGTGCCACCAGCAGAGATAATAATCAGCCCCAGCATTTT.